A single TCR beta chain is shown here with its context. This clone was seen a single time. The antigen this receptor binds is unknown. No clone much larger than this one lies a single base away; base qualities are absent. The label giving this sample's time point can be read as: about 28 days (+/-7) after the second vaccine dose. AZD1222 recipients whose second dose came at about 4 weeks and those whose second dose came at about 12 weeks were combined into one group, since spike-specific TCR depth and breadth did not differ between the two schedules. The vaccinee samples were drawn from two UK trials, COV001 and COV002, one of which was a single-blind randomized controlled phase 2/3 trial testing AZD1222 (ChAdOx1 nCoV-19) in healthy adults. Trial participant PBMC samples were collected at day 0 and day 28 after the second dose for TCRbeta chain sequencing. The CDR3 regions of human TCRbeta chains were subjected to immunosequencing. The paper's processing steps were these. TCRs in the repertoires were compared against a reference library of SARS-CoV-2-specific TCRs that had been generated with the MIRA antigen-specificity platform. Breadth was defined as the fraction of unique TCRs that were SARS-CoV-2-associated, and depth was defined as the fraction of total T cells that were SARS-CoV-2-associated. Using the MIRA data, every spike-specific TCR was mapped to the spike region that the TCR reacted to and assigned to either a CD4 or a CD8 class. Log10-transformed breadth and depth values were compared by one-way ANOVA with Sidak's multiple comparisons tests. TCRdb stores this immuneACCESS table with in-frame sequences only. Part of the clones is absent; in the studies checked, under half of the shortfall reflects unresolved V genes, and no reason is known for the rest. V and J calls and clone size are copied from that table; D and trimming were computed from the DNA. The sample records fewer than 150,000 clones, just over 90% of which are singletons. Of the sample, more than 4.5% falls within the top ten clones.

V and J are truncated by 6 bases and 10 bases respectively, leaving an intervening sequence of 10 bases. The germline V gene (reference sequence) sets CDR1 to DFQATT and CDR2 to SNEGSKA. The cysteine opens and the phenylalanine closes a CDR3 of 10 amino acids. The retained sequence is limited to the CDR3, 30 bases, with the frame set at the first base. This specimen belongs to a study of T cell responses to AZD1222 COVID-19 vaccine (dated by TCRdb to the early 2020s). For the wider study: TCR sequencing covered 230 or so trial participants: 207 given two doses of AZD1222 and 26 given two doses of MenACWY control vaccine. Trial participants were enrolled into age subgroups of 18-55, 56-69 and 70-plus years, which contained about 150, 28 and 57 TCR-sequenced participants, respectively. Findings and caveats that apply to the study as a whole: Conclusions about previously exposed vaccinees were limited because only six AZD1222 recipients were SARS-CoV-2 seropositive at baseline. Reportedly, close to half of the unique spike-specific TCRs recognized epitopes lying outside the regions that are mutated in the B.1.351 and B.1.1.7 variants. Because no day 14 peak-response samples were available, the repertoires could be characterized only after the peak T cell response. The 56-69-year group was small, and its depth increase did not reach significance, likely because of low power. A significant rise in spike-specific TCR breadth and depth was observed after two AZD1222 doses relative to day 0 and relative to MenACWY recipients. Participants were mostly white British, with more females than males. The authors suggested clonal diversity may have been underestimated. CD4 TCRs associated with the vaccine covered the entire spike protein, and the dominant responses were in regions 160-218 and 743-854.

The sequences come from peripheral blood, collected 28 days after the second AZD1222 dose. The V and J genes are TRBV20-1 and TRBJ2-4, with an unclear D gene assignment. The sequence came from an adult who received the AZD1222 COVID-19 vaccine. At the DNA level, the sequence is TGCAGTGCCCACCTAGGGATTCAGTACTTC. This encodes CSAHLGIQYF.